The clone carrying this T cell receptor (beta chain) was counted a few times. What it binds is not known. Germline CDR1 SNHLY, CDR2 FYNNEI. Trimming removed 8 bases at V and 8 bases at J, with 16 bases between. This CDR3 spans 14 amino acids. Template-switching 5'RACE yielded the TCR cDNA; a universal primer site and UMIs were added in the process. In TCRdb, the 5' RACE reads were re-called with MiXCR into one record per CDR3 protein. The sample consists of around 300,000 distinct CDR3 sequences, approximately 4% of them appearing once. The source of the sample is a study of T cells after yellow fever vaccination. Study-level information: Preparation of the low-cell-number fractions used SMART-Seq v4 Ultra Low Input. Regarding the study as a whole: Post-booster reappearance was seen for most primary-vaccination clones (about 96% CD4, around 88% CD8).

The sample was PBMCs, taken 5 days after the yellow fever booster vaccination. This chain uses TRBV2 with TRBJ1-6; the D is unclear. The TCR was taken from a man between 18 and 29 years old who received the YFV17D yellow fever vaccine. The chain's CDR3 is CASSPISEDSPLHF. The CDR3 DNA sequence: TGTGCCAGCTCTCCGATATCGGAAGATTCACCCCTCCACTTT.